These 22 T cell receptor beta chains were all obtained from the same sample, sequenced in a study of stem cell transplantation in POMP-related autoinflammatory disease. Clones were read by immunoSEQ multiplex PCR, and TCRdb kept only the in-frame ones, dropping some. This table has some 29,000 clones, 80% to 90% appearing once. The sequences come from CD4+ T cells from PBMCs, collected before stem cell transplantation. These receptors all stem from a human donor with POMP-related autoinflammation and immune dysregulation (PRAID).

The chain combines TRBV5-1 with TRBJ2-7; no clear D gene. Germline V gene sequence: CDR1 SGHRS, CDR2 YFSETQ. V was cut by 0 bases and J by 5 bases, with 12 bases left in between. The CDR3 runs to 14 residues. The CDR3 DNA follows: TGCGCCAGCAGCTTGGGGCCCTCCTCGGACGAGCAGTACTTC. It is translated as CASSLGPSSDEQYF.

The CDR3 sequence: CASSIPPGTSYEQYF. The CDR3 DNA follows: TGTGCCAGCAGTATCCCCCCGGGGACCTCCTACGAGCAGTACTTC. The chain is built from TRBV27 and TRBJ2-7; perhaps D is TRBD1 or TRBD2 (5 bases each). CDR1 and CDR2 (germline): MNHEY, SMNVEV (reference sequence). The length of the CDR3 is 15 residues. The V and J ends lost 5 bases and 0 bases respectively, with 14 bases between them.

This clone was counted a single time. This chain connects TRBV11-2 to TRBJ2-1, with D tentatively TRBD2 (5 bases). V gave up 1 base and J gave up 6 bases, with 13 bases separating them. Germline V gene data show CDR1 as SGHAT and CDR2 as FQNNGV. The CDR3 length is 15 residues. CDR3 protein: CASSLVLASSNEQFF. CDR3 DNA: TGTGCCAGCAGCTTAGTTTTGGCTAGCAGCAATGAGCAGTTCTTC.

The chain couples TRBV7-2 to TRBJ2-1; TRBD2 matches 12 bases. The CDR3 runs to 17 residues. The junction had 6 bases not matched to a gene; V was cut back by 2 bases and J by 4 bases. Germline V lookup: CDR1 SGHTA, CDR2 FQGNSA. The CDR3 DNA sequence: TGTGCCAGCAGCTTAATCCTAGCGGGGGGGAAATACAATGAGCAGTTCTTC. Encoded protein: CASSLILAGGKYNEQFF.

The chain links TRBV7-2 to TRBJ2-7; D unresolved. The V gene's germline CDR1 is SGHTA and CDR2 FQGNSA. The CDR3 sequence is 14 residues long. V was clipped by 1 base and J by 1 base, with 8 bases between them. DNA for the CDR3: TGTGCCAGCAGCTTAGGGGCGGAGTCCTACGAGCAGTACTTC. It specifies CASSLGAESYEQYF.

The chain joins TRBV10-3 to TRBJ2-3; D gene ambiguous. This CDR3 comprises 14 residues. Germline CDR1 reads ENHRY; CDR2 reads SYGVKD. V was trimmed by 11 bases and J by 2 bases, leaving 17 bases between them. In nucleotides, the CDR3 is TGTGCCGCCAAACACGACTGGGACACAGATACGCAGTATTTT. It yields the protein CAAKHDWDTDTQYF.

CDR3 amino acids: CASSLSGPLGYTQYF. Written as DNA, the CDR3 is TGTGCCAGCAGTTTATCAGGACCTCTCGGTTATACGCAGTATTTT. The genes are TRBV27 and TRBJ2-3; D not resolved. Per the germline V gene, CDR1 is MNHEY and CDR2 is SMNVEV (reference sequence). Trimming stripped 0 bases from V and 7 bases from J, with 14 bases between. This CDR3 has 15 residues.

The J gene is TRBJ2-7, the V gene TRBV7-2, with TRBD1 matching 7 bases. Trimming removed 3 bases from V and 4 bases from J; junction bases left unmatched: 18. The CDR3 covers 18 residues. CDR1 and CDR2 from the germline V gene are SGHTA and FQGNSA. The CDR3 loop is CASSFPNLGRGRNYEQYF. The CDR3 DNA sequence: TGTGCCAGCAGCTTCCCAAATTTGGGTAGGGGGCGAAATTACGAGCAGTACTTC.

This sequence joins TRBV6-1 and TRBJ2-5, with D perhaps given as TRBD1 or TRBD2 (5 bases each). The CDR3 covers 15 residues. The germline V gene encodes CDR1 MNHNS and CDR2 SASEGT. Trimming left V 6 bases short and J 1 base short, with 15 bases between. CDR3 residues: CASRKSGPPQETQYF. The CDR3 bases are TGTGCCAGCAGGAAATCGGGACCGCCCCAAGAGACCCAGTACTTC.

V and J are TRBV19 and TRBJ2-1; TRBD2 agrees at 7 bases. This CDR3 region has 16 residues. Trimming at V came to 4 bases and at J to 5 bases, leaving 11 bases not matched to a gene. Germline V lookup: CDR1 LNHDA, CDR2 SQIVND (reference sequence). CDR3 in amino acids: CASSKYSRGRNNEQFF. The CDR3 coding sequence is TGTGCCAGTAGTAAATACTCCCGCGGGAGAAACAATGAGCAGTTCTTC.

The chain recombines TRBV7-2 with TRBJ2-5, with 9 positions matching TRBD2. Trimming took 3 bases from V and 4 from J; bases not matched to a gene: 3. Germline V gives CDR1 SGHTA, CDR2 FQGNSA. This CDR3 spans 14 amino acids. The CDR3 is CASSFPAGGETQYF. The CDR3 nucleotides read TGTGCCAGCAGCTTCCCAGCGGGAGGAGAGACCCAGTACTTC.

J is TRBJ2-2 and V is TRBV11-3, with TRBD1 identical over 9 bases. The V gene's germline CDR1 is SGHNT and CDR2 YENEEA. J was trimmed by 0 bases and V by 3 bases; bases with no gene match: 5. This CDR3 comprises 17 residues. Here the CDR3 DNA reads TGTGCCAGCAGCTTCGGACAGGGGAACACGAACACCGGGGAGCTGTTTTTT. Translating it yields CASSFGQGNTNTGELFF.

The V call is TRBV7-2, the J call TRBJ1-5; weak D call: TRBD1 (5 bases). Germline CDR1 SGHTA, CDR2 FQGNSA. The V end lost 5 bases, the J end lost 9 bases, and 14 bases lay between the germline ends. The CDR3 contains 13 residues. For the CDR3, the DNA is TGTGCCAGCAGCCTTACTGGGGGTGCGCCCCAGCATTTT. Translation gives CASSLTGGAPQHF.

This clone occurred once. The J gene is TRBJ2-1, the V gene TRBV2; tentative D call: TRBD1 (6 bases). Germline-derived CDR1 and CDR2 are SNHLY and FYNNEI. The CDR3 has 13 amino acids. V was clipped by 6 bases and J by 7 bases, with 13 bases between them. CDR3 sequence reads: CASRDRAGNEQFF. In DNA form, the CDR3 reads TGTGCCAGCAGGGACAGAGCTGGTAATGAGCAGTTCTTC.

This chain joins TRBV6-6 and TRBJ1-1; maybe TRBD1 (6 bases). This CDR3 has 11 residues. From germline, CDR1 is MNHNY and CDR2 SVGAGI (reference sequence). Trimming left V 7 bases short and J 8 bases short, with 11 bases between. The CDR3 reads CASKGGREAFF. The CDR3 DNA is TGTGCCAGCAAGGGGGGGCGAGAAGCTTTCTTT.

The rearrangement links TRBV5-1 to TRBJ2-2; possibly TRBD1 for D (5 bases). The V end lost 2 bases, the J end lost 5 bases, and 7 bases lay between the germline ends. The germline V gene has CDR1 SGHRS and CDR2 YFSETQ. The CDR3 has 13 residues. In DNA, the CDR3 is TGCGCCAGCAGCTTCTCAGGGACCGGGGAGCTGTTTTTT. Translation: CASSFSGTGELFF.

V and J are TRBV5-1 and TRBJ1-6, with 7 bases aligning to TRBD1. Germline V lookup: CDR1 SGHRS, CDR2 YFSETQ. This CDR3 is built from 14 residues. V shed 0 bases and J 14 bases; nucleotides not matched to a gene: 8. CDR3 residues: CASSLEGGERALHF. CDR3 coding DNA: TGCGCCAGCAGCTTGGAAGGGGGCGAAAGGGCCCTCCACTTT. Using reference TRBV5-1 and TRBJ1-6 for the parts outside the CDR3, the full variable domain is KAGVTQTPRYLIKTRGQQVTLSCSPISGHRSVSWYQQTPGQGLQFLFEYFSETQRNKGNFPGRFSGRQFSNSRSEMNVSTLELGDSALYLCASSLEGGERALHFGNGTRLTVT.

The V call is TRBV6-1, the J call TRBJ1-2; 8 bases are shared with TRBD1. V dropped 5 bases and J dropped 3; count of bases not matched to a gene: 8. The CDR3 runs to 15 residues. Germline V gives CDR1 MNHNS, CDR2 SASEGT. The DNA of the CDR3 is TGTGCCAGCAGTTTAACGACAGGGGACGACTATGGCTACACCTTC. Amino acids: CASSLTTGDDYGYTF.

V and J are TRBV28 and TRBJ2-7, with TRBD2 as a possible D gene (6 bases). Germline assignment: CDR1 MDHEN and CDR2 SYDVKM. The ends were cut back, 6 bases at V and 2 bases at J, with 14 bases in the middle. This CDR3 region has 14 residues. In nucleotides, the CDR3 is TGTGCCAGCAGCATCTTCGGGGGAACCTACGAGCAGTACTTC. Translated, it gives CASSIFGGTYEQYF.

The table lists this clone with a count of one. The V gene is TRBV7-9, the J gene TRBJ1-4; perhaps TRBD1 as D (6 bases). The CDR3 loop spans 15 amino acids. Germline CDR1 is SEHNR and CDR2 is FQNEAQ (reference sequence). Trimming removed 3 bases from V and 7 bases from J, with 15 bases in between. The chain's CDR3 is CASSFQGRGAEKLFF. The CDR3 nucleotides read TGTGCCAGCAGCTTCCAAGGCCGGGGGGCTGAAAAACTGTTTTTT.

The V and J genes are TRBV5-1 and TRBJ2-7, with D tentatively TRBD2 (5 bases). This CDR3 has 14 residues. Trimming left V 1 base short and J 5 bases short, with 13 bases between. Germline V gene sequence: CDR1 SGHRS, CDR2 YFSETQ. CDR3 sequence (DNA): TGCGCCAGCAGCTTGTTTCCTAGCACCCACGAGCAGTACTTC. As protein: CASSLFPSTHEQYF. The variable domain in full, completed from reference TRBV5-1 and TRBJ2-7, reads KAGVTQTPRYLIKTRGQQVTLSCSPISGHRSVSWYQQTPGQGLQFLFEYFSETQRNKGNFPGRFSGRQFSNSRSEMNVSTLELGDSALYLCASSLFPSTHEQYFGPGTRLTVT.

This clone was observed a single time. This sequence joins TRBV25-1 and TRBJ1-4; D is undetermined. The germline V gene has CDR1 MGHDK and CDR2 SYGVNS. V lost 5 bases and J lost 8, with 12 bases in between. The CDR3 sequence is 13 residues long. CDR3 protein: CASSIEFREKLFF. The CDR3 DNA reads as TGTGCCAGCAGTATAGAATTCAGGGAAAAACTGTTTTTT.